This T cell receptor (beta chain) was obtained from a study of blood T cells in healthy people across ages. Study-wide results and caveats: For the donors, CMV status was unknown and possibly confounded expanded clonotype changes.

Primers used in a second PCR of about 7 to 12 cycles were a sample-barcoded 5' primer and a J-beta primer mix. MiXCR was run by TCRdb on the 5' RACE reads, yielding one entry per CDR3 protein. The sample records more than 750,000 distinct CDR3 sequences, 25% to 30% being singletons. In regard to this clonotype: As yet, its antigen is unknown.

Isolation recovered at least 6.5 million PBMCs from every sample. The same data also went into a second study, on T cells of mothers and their children.

The sequence was collected from a woman aged 40-49 years in good health. Sequences were obtained from blood.

The CDR3 protein is CASNGSQETQYF. CDR3 DNA sequence: TGTGCCAGCAACGGAAGCCAAGAGACCCAGTACTTC. The chain combines TRBV9 with TRBJ2-5; D gene unclear. The CDR3 loop spans 12 amino acids. Germline lookup yields CDR1 SGDLS and CDR2 YYNGEE. V lost 6 bases, J lost 1 base, and 7 bases lay in between.